This TCR beta chain was identified during a study of monozygotic twins with inflammatory bowel disease. Study findings and constraints: Versus healthy twins, IBD patients showed fewer clonotypes shared with others, especially with disease activity.

CDR3 length equals 12 residues. CDR1 and CDR2 from the germline V gene are MNHNS and SASEGT. As regards this clonotype: The antigen is undetermined.

Following a re-call of the 5' RACE reads, TCRdb has one entry per CDR3 protein and lacks DNA. Its table records approximately 110,000 distinct CDR3 sequences. This receptor was identified in a human donor with ulcerative colitis or Crohn's disease, or a healthy co-twin of an affected twin (not recorded which). The material sequenced was blood. The chain links TRBV6-1 to TRBJ1-2. CDR3 in amino acids: CASRDPNYGYTF.